Shown below are 21 T cell receptor beta chains from a single sample sequenced in a study of early T cells in non-severe SARS-CoV-2 infection. TCRdb reprocessed the 5' RACE reads via MiXCR and lists one record per CDR3 protein. The sample yields around 30,000 distinct CDR3 sequences, less than 8% seen once. Sequences were obtained from whole blood. The receptors were gathered from an adult who was a healthcare worker with PCR-confirmed SARS-CoV-2 infection or an uninfected control (not recorded which).

This clonotype has a count of ten or more. V and J are TRBV7-3 and TRBJ1-1, with D possibly being TRBD1 (5 bases). CDR1 and CDR2 (germline): SGHTA, FQGTGA. V was clipped by 5 bases and J by 4 bases, with 14 bases between them. This CDR3 comprises 14 residues. CDR3 in amino acids: CASSMTAGTTEAFF. The CDR3 DNA follows: TGTGCCAGCAGCATGACAGCGGGAACCACTGAAGCTTTCTTT.

The gene calls are TRBV12-3 or TRBV12-4 and TRBJ1-6; no clear D gene. Trimming cost V 5 bases and J 14 bases, with 10 bases left between them. The CDR3 runs 11 residues. The CDR3 DNA reads TGTGCCAGCAGTCCCGGTATCTCCCTCCACTTT. It codes for CASSPGISLHF.

At least ten counts were recorded for this clonotype. The CDR3 nucleotides are TGTGCCAGCAGGGATACTGACAGGGGGATGCTGACTGAAGCTTTCTTT. It yields the protein CASRDTDRGMLTEAFF. The chain has TRBV12-3 or TRBV12-4 and TRBJ1-1, with 9 bases that match TRBD1. Losses at the gene ends were 6 bases for V and 5 bases for J; bases not matched to a gene: 13. This CDR3 has 16 residues.

This clonotype was counted ten times or more. The genes are TRBV20-1 and TRBJ1-5, with TRBD1 matching over 7 bases. V shed 5 bases, J shed 1 base, and the junction held 2 bases outside the gene matches. The germline V gene encodes CDR1 DFQATT and CDR2 SNEGSKA (reference sequence). The length of the CDR3 is 13 residues. In DNA form, the CDR3 reads TGCAGTGCTGAGGACAGGAGCAATCAGCCCCAGCATTTT. Translated, it gives CSAEDRSNQPQHF.

This sequence joins TRBV5-1 and TRBJ1-4, with D perhaps matching TRBD1 (6 bases). Trimming pared 4 bases from V and 6 bases from J, leaving 19 bases between. The CDR3 spans 16 residues. The V gene's germline CDR1 is SGHRS and CDR2 YFSETQ. The CDR3 spells CASSPGGGGVDEKLFF. The CDR3 coding sequence is TGCGCCAGCAGCCCCGGGGGCGGGGGCGTAGATGAAAAACTGTTTTTT.

Many counts were recorded for this clonotype. V gene TRBV7-2 combines with J gene TRBJ2-2; no clear D. The CDR3 has 15 residues. Germline lookup yields CDR1 SGHTA and CDR2 FQGNSA. V shed 4 bases and J shed 2 bases, with 11 bases lying between them. CDR3 sequence (DNA): TGTGCCAGCAGCTGGTTCCAGATTAACACCGGGGAGCTGTTTTTT. Protein: CASSWFQINTGELFF.

This clonotype was counted at least ten times. V is TRBV2 and J is TRBJ2-7; D unclear. The CDR3 covers 14 residues. Germline assignment: CDR1 SNHLY and CDR2 FYNNEI. The ends were cut back, 3 bases at V and 2 bases at J, with 11 bases in the middle. CDR3 bases: TGTGCCAGCAGTGATCTGTCAGGTACCTACGAGCAGTACTTC. It translates to CASSDLSGTYEQYF.

This clonotype was observed at least ten times. This chain uses TRBV29-1 with TRBJ2-7; possible D gene TRBD1, 6 bases. This CDR3 is built from 13 residues. V was pared by 7 bases and J by 1 base, with 14 bases between. The germline V gene encodes CDR1 SQVTM and CDR2 ANQGSEA. The chain's CDR3 is CSAAPQGSYEQYF. For the CDR3, the DNA is TGCAGCGCTGCACCACAGGGTTCCTACGAGCAGTACTTC.

This clonotype was detected many times. The chain employs TRBV20-1 and TRBJ2-3; 11 bases align to TRBD2. V shed 3 bases and J 2 bases; nucleotides not matched to a gene: 1. From germline, CDR1 is DFQATT and CDR2 SNEGSKA (reference sequence). This CDR3 spans 14 amino acids. The CDR3 coding sequence is TGCAGTGCTAGGACTAGCGGGGACACAGATACGCAGTATTTT. The encoded protein is CSARTSGDTDTQYF.

This clonotype was detected many times. This chain links TRBV24-1 with TRBJ1-1, with D unclear. V lost 3 bases, J lost 4 bases, and 5 bases lay in between. Germline CDR1 KGHDR, CDR2 SFDVKD. The CDR3 contains 12 residues. Written as DNA, the CDR3 is TGTGCCACCAGTGATGGGTTCACTGAAGCTTTCTTT. It specifies CATSDGFTEAFF.

This clonotype was found many times. The genes are TRBV28 and TRBJ1-6; TRBD1 might be the D (5 bases). Germline V gene data show CDR1 as MDHEN and CDR2 as SYDVKM. V shed 7 bases and J shed 2 bases, with 9 bases lying between them. This CDR3 spans 14 amino acids. In nucleotides, the CDR3 is TGTGCCAGCATCCCGACAGCCTATAATTCACCCCTCCACTTT. Its protein product is CASIPTAYNSPLHF.

At least ten counts were recorded for this clonotype. The chain combines TRBV7-2 with TRBJ2-1; 7 bases map to TRBD2. CDR1 is SGHTA and CDR2 is FQGNSA in the germline V gene. Germline trimming cut 5 bases from V and 3 bases from J; bases unmatched to any gene: 10. The CDR3 extends over 16 amino acids. CDR3 loop: CASSPIGGTYYNEQFF. CDR3 sequence (DNA): TGTGCCAGCAGCCCAATCGGGGGGACTTACTACAATGAGCAGTTCTTC. Full variable domain (rest looked up from reference TRBV7-2 and TRBJ2-1): GAGVSQSPSNKVTEKGKDVELRCDPISGHTALYWYRQSLGQGLEFLIYFQGNSAPDKSGLPSDRFSAERTGGSVSTLTIQRTQQEDSAVYLCASSPIGGTYYNEQFFGPGTRLTVL.

This clonotype was seen at least ten times. V and J are TRBV7-2 and TRBJ2-2, with no clear D. Germline-derived CDR1 and CDR2 are SGHTA and FQGNSA. With 2 bases removed from V and 1 base from J, the gap between germline ends came to 11 bases. The CDR3 has 16 residues. CDR3 sequence: CASSLWPRKNTGELFF. CDR3 bases: TGTGCCAGCAGCTTATGGCCCCGGAAGAACACCGGGGAGCTGTTTTTT.

This clonotype was seen a few times. The chain carries TRBV5-4 and TRBJ2-3; 12 nucleotides match TRBD1. Germline trimming cut 4 bases from V and 5 bases from J; bases unmatched to any gene: 11. Germline CDR1 reads SGHNT; CDR2 reads YYREEE (reference sequence). The CDR3 is made up of 17 amino acids. The CDR3 DNA reads TGTGCCAGCAGCCACCACCGGGACAGGGGGCGTGGAGATACGCAGTATTTT. Translation gives CASSHHRDRGRGDTQYF. Together with reference TRBV5-4 and TRBJ2-3, the CDR3 gives the full variable domain: ETGVTQSPTHLIKTRGQQVTLRCSSQSGHNTVSWYQQALGQGPQFIFQYYREEENGRGNFPPRFSGLQFPNYSSELNVNALELDDSALYLCASSHHRDRGRGDTQYFGPGTRLTVL.

This clonotype was counted a few times. As DNA, the CDR3 is TGTGCCAGCAGCTTAAGGGGGGACCGAGCTAACTATGGCTACACCTTC. Its translation: CASSLRGDRANYGYTF. The chain combines TRBV7-2 with TRBJ1-2; D is perhaps TRBD1 (6 bases). The CDR3 has 16 residues. V lost 2 bases, J lost 0 bases, and 13 bases lay in between. Germline values: CDR1 SGHTA, CDR2 FQGNSA.

In its sample, this clonotype was seen many times. This sequence joins TRBV10-2 and TRBJ1-5, with D hard to call. V was cut by 3 bases and J by 3 bases, with 9 bases left in between. The CDR3 length is 14 residues. Germline-derived CDR1 and CDR2 are WSHSY and SAAADI. The CDR3 nucleotides are TGCGCCAGCAGTGATATACAGAACAATCAGCCCCAGCATTTT. Amino acids: CASSDIQNNQPQHF.

This clonotype was detected ten times or more. This rearrangement joins TRBV28 to TRBJ2-5, with D perhaps TRBD1 (5 bases). CDR1 is MDHEN, CDR2 SYDVKM, per germline. Between the trimmed V and J ends, which lost 5 bases and 4 bases, there was a span of 23 bases. The CDR3 has 17 residues. The CDR3 reads CASSPQSAQGFRETQYF. The CDR3 DNA reads TGTGCCAGCAGTCCTCAATCCGCCCAGGGATTCAGAGAGACCCAGTACTTC.

This clonotype has a handful of counts. The chain recombines TRBV28 with TRBJ2-2, with D tentatively TRBD1 (5 bases). Germline V gives CDR1 MDHEN, CDR2 SYDVKM. The V end lost 7 bases, the J end lost 5 bases, and 17 bases lay between the germline ends. This CDR3 has 15 residues. CDR3 sequence (DNA): TGTGCCAGCACCTTTACCAGGGCAGGGACCGGGGAGCTGTTTTTT. Protein sequence: CASTFTRAGTGELFF. The complete variable domain, with remaining parts taken from reference TRBV28 and TRBJ2-2, reads DVKVTQSSRYLVKRTGEKVFLECVQDMDHENMFWYRQDPGLGLRLIYFSYDVKMKEKGDIPEGYSVSREKKERFSLILESASTNQTSMYLCASTFTRAGTGELFFGEGSRLTVL.

At least ten counts were recorded for this clonotype. The chain carries TRBV11-2 and TRBJ2-1, with 9 bases that match TRBD1. V gave up 5 bases and J gave up 2 bases; unmatched junction bases: 10. Germline V CDR1 and CDR2: SGHAT, FQNNGV. This CDR3 spans 17 amino acids. The CDR3 region is CASSPLRTGAAYNEQFF. The CDR3 region has the DNA TGTGCCAGCAGCCCTCTTAGGACAGGGGCTGCCTACAATGAGCAGTTCTTC.

This clonotype was found many times. The CDR3 DNA follows: TGTGCCAGCAGCGTAGATCAGCGATCTTTCTACGAGCAGTACTTC. Translation: CASSVDQRSFYEQYF. V and J are TRBV9 and TRBJ2-7; D unclear. The V and J ends lost 0 bases and 3 bases respectively, with 13 bases between them. CDR3 size: 15 residues. The germline CDR1 and CDR2 sequences are SGDLS and YYNGEE. The variable domain in full, with the rest retrieved from reference TRBV9 and TRBJ2-7, is DSGVTQTPKHLITATGQRVTLRCSPRSGDLSVYWYQQSLDQGLQFLIQYYNGEERAKGNILERFSAQQFPDLHSELNLSSLELGDSALYFCASSVDQRSFYEQYFGPGTRLTVT.

At least ten counts were recorded for this clonotype. For the CDR3, the DNA is TGCGCCAGCAGCTTAGACAGGTTCCAAGAGACCCAGTACTTC. This sequence encodes CASSLDRFQETQYF. The genes are TRBV5-1 and TRBJ2-5; a weak D match, TRBD1 (6 bases). V gave up 2 bases and J gave up 1 base, with 9 bases separating them. Germline-derived CDR1 and CDR2 are SGHRS and YFSETQ. The CDR3 is made up of 14 amino acids.